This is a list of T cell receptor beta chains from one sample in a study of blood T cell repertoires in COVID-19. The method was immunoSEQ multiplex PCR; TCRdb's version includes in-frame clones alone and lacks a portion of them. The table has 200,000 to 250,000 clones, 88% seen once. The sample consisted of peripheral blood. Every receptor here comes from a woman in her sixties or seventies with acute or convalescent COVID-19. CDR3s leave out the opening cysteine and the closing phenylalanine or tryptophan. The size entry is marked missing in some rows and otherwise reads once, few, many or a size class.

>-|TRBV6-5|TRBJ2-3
ASCRRVLTDTQY
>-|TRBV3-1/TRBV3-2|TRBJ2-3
ASSPPDLAGGRTDTQY
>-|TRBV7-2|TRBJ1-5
ASSSLDRPNQPQH
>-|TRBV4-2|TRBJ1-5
ASSQPYGNQPQH
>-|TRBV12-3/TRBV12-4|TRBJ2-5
AIRTGDQETQY
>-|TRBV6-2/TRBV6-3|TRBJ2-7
ASSSVEEQY
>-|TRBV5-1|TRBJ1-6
ASSLTGGNYNSPLH
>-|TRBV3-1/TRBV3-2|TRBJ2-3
ASSPYREGSTQY
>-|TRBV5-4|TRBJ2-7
ASSLGRGLLEQY
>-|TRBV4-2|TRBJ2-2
ASSLTLGGAQDGELF
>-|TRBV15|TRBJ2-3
ATSRVQGRGGTDTQY
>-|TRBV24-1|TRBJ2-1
ATSVAGGNEQF
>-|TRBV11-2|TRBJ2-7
ASSLAASGVSYEQY
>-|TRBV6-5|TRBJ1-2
ASSYRGWGGYT
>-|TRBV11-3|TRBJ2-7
ASSLNGQVAYEQY
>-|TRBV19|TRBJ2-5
ASSNRGTFETQY
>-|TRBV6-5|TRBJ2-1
ASISGNEQF
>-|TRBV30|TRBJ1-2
AWSVGQGARDGYT
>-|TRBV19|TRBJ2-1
ASSSPGGVSIFYNEQF
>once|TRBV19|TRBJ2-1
ASSTPGLGKNEQF
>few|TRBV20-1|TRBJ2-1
SASPSGGPYNEQF
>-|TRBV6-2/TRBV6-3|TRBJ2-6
ASSRQGFTGANVLT
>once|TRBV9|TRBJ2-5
ASSPRLAGGAETQY
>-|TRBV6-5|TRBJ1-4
ASSLRGEGEKLF
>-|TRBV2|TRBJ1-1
ASRPTVVTEAF
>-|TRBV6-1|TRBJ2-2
ASSESSKADQNTGELF
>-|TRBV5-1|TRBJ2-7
ASSGRTLPYEQY
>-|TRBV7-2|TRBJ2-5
ASSLAGQKETQY
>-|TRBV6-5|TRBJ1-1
ASSYTRGDTEAF
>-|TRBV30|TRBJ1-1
AWSAWTLRGTEAF
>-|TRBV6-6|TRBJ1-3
ASRSGSGNTIY
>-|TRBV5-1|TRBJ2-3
ASSLAVAGTDTQY
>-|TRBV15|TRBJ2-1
ATSRVGGPSYNEQF
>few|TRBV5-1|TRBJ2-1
ASHHGYNEQF
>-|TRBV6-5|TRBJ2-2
ASSYLGELF
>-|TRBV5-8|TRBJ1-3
ASSDGVGAGNTIY
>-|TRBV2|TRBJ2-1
ASSETRSLTDEQF
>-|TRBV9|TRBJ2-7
ASSATPRAHTAYEQY
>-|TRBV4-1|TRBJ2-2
ASSQRGTGELF
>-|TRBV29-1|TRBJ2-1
SSREGANEQF
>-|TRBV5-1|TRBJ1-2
ASSLDGTRQGYSEGYT
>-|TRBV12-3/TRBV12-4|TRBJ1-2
ASRGTANYGYT
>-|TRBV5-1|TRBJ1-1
ASSLSREGRTEAF
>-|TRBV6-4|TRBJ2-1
ASSGFPGEQF
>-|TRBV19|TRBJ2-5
ASSKTSRDGQTQY
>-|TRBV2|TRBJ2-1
ASRAQVYNEQF
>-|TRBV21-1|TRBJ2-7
ASSKVTLRTGSGYEQY
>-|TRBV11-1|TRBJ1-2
ASSSWPPAYGYT
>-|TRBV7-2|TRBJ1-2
ASSPDSEFNYGYT
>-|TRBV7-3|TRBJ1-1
ASSVSPTGIAF
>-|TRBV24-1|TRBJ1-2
ATSDTGQVLGYT
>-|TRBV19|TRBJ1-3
ASSILTGGSGNTIY
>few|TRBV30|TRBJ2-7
AGARQGATYNEQY